This is a list of T cell receptor beta chains from one sample in a study of vaccination effects on CD4 cells after COVID-19. The repertoire was sequenced with immunoSEQ multiplex PCR; TCRdb's copy has only in-frame clones and lacks some. Seen here are approximately 31,000 clones, roughly 81% observed once, and the top ten hold under 15%. Which antigens these TCRs recognize remains unknown. Sequenced material: CD4+ T cells from PBMCs cultured without peptide, taken after COVID-19 vaccination. These receptor sequences come from a human donor who received a COVID-19 vaccine. Each CDR3 is given with its conserved first and last residue. Fields, in order: clone size, D gene, J gene, V gene, CDR3 protein, CDR3 DNA. D genes are given only for firm matches. Size is stated for part of the rows, as once, few or many counts, or as a class when the clone is expanded.

abundance: NA; d_gene: NA; j_gene: TRBJ2-1; v_gene: TRBV6-1; CDR3aa: CASSEPALGIFYNEQFF; CDR3nt: TGTGCCAGCAGTGAACCCGCCCTAGGGATCTTCTACAATGAGCAGTTCTTC
abundance: once; d_gene: NA; j_gene: TRBJ2-2; v_gene: TRBV15; CDR3aa: CATSRDFGRPENTGELFF; CDR3nt: TGTGCCACCAGCAGAGATTTCGGGCGTCCGGAGAACACCGGGGAGCTGTTTTTT
abundance: NA; d_gene: NA; j_gene: TRBJ2-1; v_gene: TRBV6-4; CDR3aa: CASSASSMNEQFF; CDR3nt: TGTGCCAGCAGTGCGTCCTCCATGAATGAGCAGTTCTTC
abundance: NA; d_gene: NA; j_gene: TRBJ2-4; v_gene: TRBV14; CDR3aa: CASSTRGLAKNIQYF; CDR3nt: TGTGCCAGCAGTACCAGGGGCCTAGCCAAAAACATTCAGTACTTC
abundance: NA; d_gene: NA; j_gene: TRBJ2-1; v_gene: TRBV24-1; CDR3aa: CATSEAQNEQFF; CDR3nt: TGTGCCACCAGTGAGGCTCAAAATGAGCAGTTCTTC
abundance: NA; d_gene: NA; j_gene: TRBJ1-1; v_gene: TRBV5-1; CDR3aa: CASNQPPNTEAFF; CDR3nt: TGCGCCAGCAACCAACCCCCGAACACTGAAGCTTTCTTT
abundance: NA; d_gene: TRBD1; j_gene: TRBJ1-2; v_gene: TRBV6-2/TRBV6-3; CDR3aa: CASSRTGGNYGYTF; CDR3nt: TGTGCCAGCAGCCGGACAGGGGGGAACTATGGCTACACCTTC
abundance: NA; d_gene: NA; j_gene: TRBJ2-2; v_gene: TRBV27; CDR3aa: CASSLEGRNTGELFF; CDR3nt: TGTGCCAGCAGTTTAGAGGGTAGAAACACCGGGGAGCTGTTTTTT
abundance: NA; d_gene: NA; j_gene: TRBJ2-3; v_gene: TRBV11-3; CDR3aa: CASSPRDAAWDTQYF; CDR3nt: TGTGCCAGCAGCCCGCGGGACGCGGCGTGGGATACGCAGTATTTT
abundance: NA; d_gene: NA; j_gene: TRBJ2-2; v_gene: TRBV6-6; CDR3aa: CASTSSGTGELFF; CDR3nt: TGTGCCAGCACCAGTTCGGGGACCGGGGAGCTGTTTTTT
abundance: few; d_gene: NA; j_gene: TRBJ1-5; v_gene: TRBV28; CDR3aa: CASSFSVSNQPQHF; CDR3nt: TGTGCCAGCAGTTTTTCGGTGAGCAATCAGCCCCAGCATTTT
abundance: few; d_gene: TRBD1; j_gene: TRBJ2-2; v_gene: TRBV6-6; CDR3aa: CASSQTGPGELFF; CDR3nt: TGTGCCAGCAGCCAGACAGGGCCCGGGGAGCTGTTTTTT
abundance: NA; d_gene: TRBD2; j_gene: TRBJ2-5; v_gene: TRBV10-3; CDR3aa: CAISPSGGYETQYF; CDR3nt: TGTGCCATCAGCCCTAGCGGGGGGTACGAGACCCAGTACTTC
abundance: NA; d_gene: TRBD1; j_gene: TRBJ1-6; v_gene: TRBV9; CDR3aa: CASSVAVGTGDSPLHF; CDR3nt: TGTGCCAGCAGCGTGGCGGTTGGGACAGGGGATTCACCCCTCCACTTT
abundance: NA; d_gene: NA; j_gene: TRBJ1-1; v_gene: TRBV5-4; CDR3aa: CASSPGLRNTEAFF; CDR3nt: TGTGCCAGCAGCCCCGGTTTAAGGAACACTGAAGCTTTCTTT
abundance: NA; d_gene: NA; j_gene: TRBJ1-1; v_gene: TRBV5-1; CDR3aa: CASSLGVSSAMNTEAFF; CDR3nt: TGCGCCAGCAGCTTGGGGGTCTCTAGTGCAATGAACACTGAAGCTTTCTTT
abundance: few; d_gene: NA; j_gene: TRBJ1-2; v_gene: TRBV5-1; CDR3aa: CASSPEGGSGYTF; CDR3nt: TGCGCCAGCAGCCCGGAGGGCGGATCTGGCTACACCTTC